The sequence of this TCR beta chain was determined in a study of blood T cell repertoires in COVID-19. About the study: COVID-19 samples from acute and convalescent phases originated in the United States, Italy and Spain. The analysed material was cDNA or gDNA that came from T cells, B-cell-depleted T cells, or PBMCs.

The germline V gene has CDR1 MDHEN and CDR2 SYDVKM. V was trimmed by 8 bases and J by 5 bases, leaving 31 bases between them. The CDR3 contains 18 residues. Original analysis: By means of reference gene primer amplification, nucleated cell counts were estimated. Libraries were prepared by immunoSEQ multiplex PCR; TCRdb keeps only in-frame clonotypes and omits some of them. The DNA gave D and trimming, while V, J and clone size come from that table. The sample has about 92,000 clones, 80% seen once. The sequenced sample was peripheral blood. This TCR derives from a man in his forties or fifties who had recovered from COVID-19. The chain links TRBV28 to TRBJ2-7, with D possibly TRBD1 on 5 matching bases. CDR3 coding DNA: TGTGCCAGCCCACCTTCCGGACAAGCCCGGTTCAAAAAGGACGAGCAGTACTTC. Amino acid sequence: CASPPSGQARFKKDEQYF.